Reported below is one T cell receptor (beta chain). No antigen is known for it. These data come from a study of long-term antiretroviral therapy in people with HIV. At least two post-ART and at least one pre-ART PBMC sample were available for each donor. Researchers report immunoSEQ v3.0 was run at survey level. Method: immunoSEQ multiplex PCR; TCRdb's copy keeps in-frame clones and lacks some. The sample shows about 17,000 clones, 85% to 95% of them seen only once. General observations from the study: It was observed that HIV repertoires exhibited narrower CDR3 length ranges than controls.

Germline V CDR1 and CDR2: MNHNS, SASEGT. The CDR3 consists of 15 residues. The germline V and J ends were trimmed by 4 bases and 0 bases, with 13 bases remaining between them. The chain carries TRBV6-1 and TRBJ2-7, with D perhaps matching TRBD2 (5 bases). This sequence originates from a man aged 25 to 40 with HIV. Sequences were derived from unsorted PBMCs, sampled around 10 years after starting antiretroviral therapy. The CDR3 is CASSGAPGSSYEQYF. The CDR3 nucleotides read TGTGCCAGCAGTGGGGCCCCTGGGAGCTCCTACGAGCAGTACTTC.